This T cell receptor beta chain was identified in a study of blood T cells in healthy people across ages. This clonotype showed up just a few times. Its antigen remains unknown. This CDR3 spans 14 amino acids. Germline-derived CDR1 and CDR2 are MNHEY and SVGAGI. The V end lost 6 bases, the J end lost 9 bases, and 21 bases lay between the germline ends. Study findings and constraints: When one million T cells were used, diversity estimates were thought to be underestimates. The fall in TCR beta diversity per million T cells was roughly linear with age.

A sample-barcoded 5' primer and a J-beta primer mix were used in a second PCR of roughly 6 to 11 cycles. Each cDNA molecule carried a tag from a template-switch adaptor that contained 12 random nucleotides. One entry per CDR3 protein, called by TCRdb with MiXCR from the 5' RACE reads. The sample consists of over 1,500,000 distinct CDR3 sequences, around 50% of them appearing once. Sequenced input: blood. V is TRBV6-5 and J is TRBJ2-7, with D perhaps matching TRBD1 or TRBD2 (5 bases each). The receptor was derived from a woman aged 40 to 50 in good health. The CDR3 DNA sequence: TGTGCCAGCAGCCCAAATACCGGGGCCTCGGGGCAGTACTTC. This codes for CASSPNTGASGQYF.